The 14 T cell receptor beta chains below were found in one sample sequenced in a study of shared clonotypes between healthy human individuals. Profiled with immunoSEQ multiplex PCR; TCRdb holds only in-frame clones, not every one. Of hundreds of thousands of clones listed, about nine tenths are singletons. Sequenced: memory CD8+ T cells sorted from blood. Subset in this sample: CD45RO+ cells pooled with CCR7-negative TemRA cells. The origin of the receptors is a young man in good health.

The V and J genes are TRBV25-1 and TRBJ1-2; a possible D gene is TRBD1 (5 bases). The CDR3 consists of 12 residues. Per germline, CDR1 MGHDK and CDR2 SYGVNS. Trimming stripped 7 bases from V and 8 bases from J, with 14 bases between. The CDR3 nucleotides are TGTGCCAGCACCTCCCAGGGTCTAGGCTACACCTTC. Translated: CASTSQGLGYTF.

The chain carries TRBV25-1 and TRBJ2-5; 10 positions agree with TRBD1. The CDR3 length is 14 residues. V shed 5 bases and J 4 bases; nucleotides not matched to a gene: 4. CDR1 is MGHDK, CDR2 SYGVNS, per germline. Here the CDR3 DNA reads TGTGCCAGCAGTTTAGACAGGGGGCCAGAGACCCAGTACTTC. Protein: CASSLDRGPETQYF.

The rearrangement uses TRBV27 and TRBJ2-6; no clear D. The V end lost 0 bases, the J end lost 4 bases, and 7 bases lay between the germline ends. In germline, CDR1 is MNHEY, CDR2 SMNVEV (reference sequence). This CDR3 contains 15 residues. The chain's CDR3 is CASSLSYEGANVLTF. The CDR3 nucleotides read TGTGCCAGCAGTTTATCTTACGAAGGGGCCAACGTCCTGACTTTC.

In its sample, this clone was seen once. The chain couples TRBV7-2 to TRBJ2-7, with D uncertain. The CDR3 runs to 16 residues. From germline, CDR1 is SGHTA and CDR2 FQGNSA. V dropped 2 bases and J dropped 0 bases, with 14 bases sitting between them. As DNA, the CDR3 is TGTGCCAGCAGCTTATCTTTGCGGCCCTCCTCCTACGAGCAGTACTTC. This sequence encodes CASSLSLRPSSYEQYF.

V gene TRBV27 combines with J gene TRBJ2-7; unclear D gene. The CDR3 spans 13 residues. CDR1 is MNHEY, CDR2 SMNVEV, per germline (reference sequence). Trimming removed 2 bases from V and 7 bases from J, with 12 bases in between. CDR3 bases: TGTGCCAGCAGTTTAAGATCTGACGGGGAGCAGTACTTC. Translating it yields CASSLRSDGEQYF.

The J gene is TRBJ2-7, the V gene TRBV5-6; D possibly uses TRBD1 or TRBD2 (6 bases each). Trimming shortened V by 0 bases and J by 3 bases, and 13 bases separated the two germline ends. This CDR3 contains 15 residues. Germline CDR1 reads SGHDT; CDR2 reads YYEEEE. As DNA, the CDR3 is TGTGCCAGCAGCTTGGTTATTGGGGGGCTCTACGAGCAGTACTTC. This codes for CASSLVIGGLYEQYF.

The chain couples TRBV27 to TRBJ1-2; unclear D gene. The germline CDR1 and CDR2 sequences are MNHEY and SMNVEV (reference sequence). The ends were cut back, 7 bases at V and 0 bases at J, with 12 bases in the middle. The CDR3 runs 14 residues. In DNA form, the CDR3 reads TGTGCCAGCACCAAGACGGGAGCTAACTATGGCTACACCTTC. It translates to CASTKTGANYGYTF.

The chain is built from TRBV30 and TRBJ2-3, with D possibly matching TRBD2 (5 bases). In germline, CDR1 is GTSNPN, CDR2 SVGIG (reference sequence). The CDR3 loop spans 13 amino acids. V dropped 4 bases and J dropped 0 bases, with 8 bases sitting between them. This CDR3 reads CAWISDSTDTQYF. For the CDR3, the DNA is TGTGCCTGGATTAGCGATAGCACAGATACGCAGTATTTT.

The rearrangement uses TRBV5-1 and TRBJ1-2, with 9 bases matching TRBD1. The V and J ends lost 3 bases and 8 bases, in that order; junction bases with no gene match: 2. From germline, CDR1 is SGHRS and CDR2 YFSETQ. This CDR3 is built from 12 residues. This CDR3 reads CASSWTGEGYTF. The CDR3 DNA sequence: TGCGCCAGCAGCTGGACAGGGGAGGGCTACACCTTC.

J is TRBJ2-2 and V is TRBV28; the D gene is possibly TRBD1 (6 bases). V lost 5 bases to trimming and J lost 5 bases, with 18 bases between them. CDR1 is MDHEN and CDR2 is SYDVKM in the germline V gene. This CDR3 contains 16 residues. CDR3 in amino acids: CASSLILAGDTGELFF. CDR3 nucleotides: TGTGCCAGCAGTCTTATATTGGCAGGGGATACCGGGGAGCTGTTTTTT.

The V gene is TRBV27, the J gene TRBJ2-7; 7 bases fit TRBD1. This CDR3 spans 16 amino acids. Germline V lookup: CDR1 MNHEY, CDR2 SMNVEV (reference sequence). Losses at the gene ends were 6 bases for V and 0 bases for J; bases not matched to a gene: 11. CDR3 sequence reads: CASSTTPQGRSYEQYF. The CDR3, as DNA: TGTGCCAGCAGCACCACCCCACAGGGGCGCTCCTACGAGCAGTACTTC.

This sequence joins TRBV30 and TRBJ1-4; 7 bases fit TRBD1. Germline V lookup: CDR1 GTSNPN, CDR2 SVGIG (reference sequence). The junction had 11 bases not matched to a gene; V was cut back by 2 bases and J by 8 bases. The CDR3 has 15 residues. Here the CDR3 reads CAWSNGDSPREKLFF. CDR3 sequence (DNA): TGTGCCTGGAGTAACGGGGACAGCCCTCGGGAAAAACTGTTTTTT.

The chain combines TRBV7-8 with TRBJ2-2, with 8 bases aligning to TRBD1. The ends lost 5 bases at V and 1 base at J; junction bases unmatched: 9. The germline V gene has CDR1 SGHVS and CDR2 FQNEAQ. The CDR3 contains 17 residues. CDR3 region: CASSPTGVPLNTGELFF. The CDR3 bases are TGTGCCAGCAGCCCGACAGGGGTCCCGCTGAACACCGGGGAGCTGTTTTTT.

CDR3 amino acids: CASSLSGTIYEQYF. The CDR3 nucleotides are TGTGCCAGCAGTCTCTCCGGGACAATCTACGAGCAGTACTTC. This chain uses TRBV28 with TRBJ2-7; D possibly corresponds to TRBD1 (6 bases). The V gene's germline CDR1 is MDHEN and CDR2 SYDVKM. The CDR3 length is 14 residues. The V end lost 5 bases, the J end lost 3 bases, and 14 bases lay between the germline ends.